This T cell receptor beta chain was obtained from a study of T cells in Graves' hyperthyroidism and ophthalmopathy. Overall study results and limits: Most clonotypes expanded in the thyroid (above 0.001) were also present in blood. The model identified upcoming ophthalmopathy a median approximately six months ahead of onset.

Ahead of any ophthalmopathy symptoms, the blood sample was obtained at the first diagnosis of hyperthyroidism. The authors obtained PBMCs from more than 8 ml of fresh peripheral blood. This CDR3 spans 15 amino acids. V was shortened by 3 bases and J by 0 bases, with 12 bases between the two germline ends. Germline V gene sequence: CDR1 DFQATT, CDR2 SNEGSKA (reference sequence). RNA transcripts gave rise to amplified TCR beta CDR3 regions. First-round RT-PCR of the TCR CDR3 relied on the HTBI primer set. TCRdb used MiXCR to reprocess the multiplex PCR reads, holding one entry per CDR3 protein. The data hold over 250,000 distinct CDR3 sequences, with 20% to 25% observed a single time. This clonotype was recorded many times. Its target is not known.

The sample was blood. V usage is TRBV20-1 and J usage is TRBJ2-4; D is uncertain. The source is a middle-aged man with Graves' hyperthyroidism that later progressed to Graves' ophthalmopathy. The CDR3 sequence is CSASTKPVAKNIQYF. The CDR3 DNA reads as TGCAGTGCTAGCACGAAGCCGGTAGCCAAAAACATTCAGTACTTC.